There are many counts of the clone carrying this TCR beta chain. Its cognate antigen is unknown. Germline and genes here are mouse. The DNA ends 4 residues before the CDR3 does, and the rest of the CDR3 is filled in from the germline J gene. The same CDR3 is also encoded by other DNA sequences in this sample. Markers used for sorting pooled cutaneous lymph node cells were CD4, CD8alpha, NKG2D, NKG2ACE and others. The entry originates in a study of CD8+ T cells in alopecia areata. Across the whole study: Transfer of skin from approximately 6-12-month-old C3H/HeJ graft donors with spontaneous alopecia was made to 7-10-week-old female C3H/HeJ mice. Study-wide points: Scalp data also include sequences from resident alphabeta T cells of normal skin. Against the mouse data, patients shared TCRs less clearly, possibly for HLA reasons. Higher clonality than in normal scalp was seen in lesional scalp, especially alopecia totalis/universalis.

After isolation, RNA underwent reverse transcription to generate cDNA as the sequencing template. The protocol was immunoSEQ multiplex PCR, while the TCRdb copy is restricted to in-frame clones and leaves out a portion. The sample includes more than 250,000 clones, none of them occurring once. V lost 2 bases and J 0 bases, leaving 10 bases between the germline ends. The CDR3 contains 15 residues. Looked up from germline, CDR1 is FNHDT and CDR2 is SITEND (reference sequence). This TCR was sampled from a C3H/HeJ mouse with alopecia areata. The strain's MHC: H2-k. The chain links TRBV19 to TRBJ2-3; tentative D call: TRBD2 (6 bases). Sample: CD4+ T cells sorted from a lymph node. The sequenced CDR3 bases are TGTGCCAGCAGTATGCCTGGGGCTAGTGCAGAA. Protein: CASSMPGASAE. The full CDR3 protein is CASSMPGASAETLYF.